The clone carrying this T cell receptor (beta chain) was recorded at least ten times. The data derive from a study of T-cell reconstitution after alpha-beta-depleted transplantation in children. Molecular barcoding with unique molecular identifiers was used for the TCRbeta library. TCRdb redid the calling of the PCR reads with MiXCR, one entry per CDR3 protein. The table has a few hundred thousand distinct CDR3 sequences, around 9.7% seen once. Between the trimmed V and J ends, which lost 5 bases and 4 bases, there was a span of 18 bases. The CDR3 is 16 residues long. CDR1 and CDR2 from the germline V gene are MNHEY and SVGEGT.

Sequenced here: PBMCs from the stem cell graft donor, sampled from the stem cell graft. J is TRBJ1-3 and V is TRBV6-2 or TRBV6-3; tentatively, D is TRBD1 (6 bases). This sequence originates from a human donor who donated a stem cell graft to a child with SCID. CDR3 sequence reads: CASSDLPTDRGNTIYF. CDR3 coding DNA: TGTGCCAGCAGTGACCTCCCTACGGACAGAGGAAACACCATATATTTT.